Described below is a single TCR beta chain sequence and its context. What it recognizes is unknown. The repertoire was sequenced with immunoSEQ multiplex PCR; TCRdb's copy has only in-frame clones and lacks some. Found here are 100,000 to 150,000 clones, less than 95% of them singletons; the top ten hold 6.9%. The data are from a study of T cell responses to AZD1222 COVID-19 vaccine. Study conclusions and caveats: Spike-specific TCR breadth and depth were elevated following two AZD1222 doses. Regions 160-218 and 743-854 held dominance among vaccine-associated CD4 TCRs, which spanned spike. Females made up more of the donors, who were largely white British, and clonal diversity may have come out too low. The study reported that nearly half of spike-specific TCRs target unmutated variant regions.

This CDR3 has 16 residues. The trim removed 10 bases at V and 6 bases at J, leaving 18 bases unmatched. Germline CDR1 WNHNN, CDR2 SYGVQD (reference sequence). The clonotype originates from an adult in good health. V gene TRBV10-1 combines with J gene TRBJ1-2, with 9 positions matching TRBD1. The input for sequencing was peripheral blood, taken on day 0 of AZD1222 vaccination. The CDR3 protein is CAIQPGQGLCGDGYTF. CDR3 DNA: TGCGCCATACAACCGGGACAGGGTCTATGTGGGGATGGCTACACCTTC.